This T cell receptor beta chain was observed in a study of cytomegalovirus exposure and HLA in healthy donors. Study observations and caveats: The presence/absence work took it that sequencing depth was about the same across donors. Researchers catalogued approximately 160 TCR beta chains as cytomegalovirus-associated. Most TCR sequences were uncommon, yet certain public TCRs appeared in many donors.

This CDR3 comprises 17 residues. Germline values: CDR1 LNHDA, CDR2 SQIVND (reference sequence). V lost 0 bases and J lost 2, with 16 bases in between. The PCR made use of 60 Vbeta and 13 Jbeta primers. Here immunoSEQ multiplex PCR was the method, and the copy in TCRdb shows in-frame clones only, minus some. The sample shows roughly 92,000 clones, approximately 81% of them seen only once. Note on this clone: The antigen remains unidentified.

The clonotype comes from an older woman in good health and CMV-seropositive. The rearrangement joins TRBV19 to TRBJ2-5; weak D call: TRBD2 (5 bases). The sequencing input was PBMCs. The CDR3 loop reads CASSIDTGRPAQETQYF. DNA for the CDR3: TGTGCCAGTAGTATAGATACGGGAAGACCCGCACAAGAGACCCAGTACTTC. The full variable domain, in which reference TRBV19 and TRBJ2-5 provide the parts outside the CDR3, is DGGITQSPKYLFRKEGQNVTLSCEQNLNHDAMYWYRQDPGQGLRLIYYSQIVNDFQKGDIAEGYSVSREKKESFPLTVTSAQKNPTAFYLCASSIDTGRPAQETQYFGPGTRLLVL.